The 24 T cell receptor beta chains below come from one sample, sequenced in a study of T cell responses to AZD1222 COVID-19 vaccine. Measured with immunoSEQ multiplex PCR; TCRdb has only the in-frame clones, and not every one. The sample includes some 100,000 clones, about 82% of them seen just once. Sequences were derived from peripheral blood, sampled on day 0 of AZD1222 vaccination. These receptors all come from an adult in good health.

In its sample, this clone was seen once. The gene calls are TRBV14 and TRBJ2-5; D not resolved. The CDR3 consists of 14 residues. CDR1 is SGHDN, CDR2 FVKESK, per germline. V was clipped by 1 base and J by 1 base, with 7 bases between them. The CDR3 DNA sequence: TGTGCCAGCAGCCAAGGACACCTCCAAGAGACCCAGTACTTC. It translates to CASSQGHLQETQYF.

V gene TRBV10-3 combines with J gene TRBJ2-7; 9 bases align to TRBD2. Losses at the gene ends were 0 bases for V and 2 bases for J; bases not matched to a gene: 5. The V gene's germline CDR1 is ENHRY and CDR2 SYGVKD. There are 16 residues in the CDR3. The CDR3 region has the DNA TGTGCCATCAGTGAGTCGGAACTAGCGGGCACCTACGAGCAGTACTTC. Its protein product is CAISESELAGTYEQYF.

V and J are TRBV28 and TRBJ2-3, with TRBD2 matching 11 bases. Germline CDR1 reads MDHEN; CDR2 reads SYDVKM. J was trimmed by 3 bases and V by 6 bases; bases with no gene match: 5. The CDR3 is 15 amino acids. The CDR3 loop is CASRLAGGPTDTQYF. CDR3 in DNA: TGTGCCAGCAGGTTAGCGGGAGGGCCGACAGATACGCAGTATTTT.

This clone was recorded once. This sequence joins TRBV7-9 and TRBJ1-1, with 7 bases matching TRBD1. The germline gives CDR1 SEHNR, CDR2 FQNEAQ (reference sequence). The CDR3 is 15 amino acids. V gave up 2 bases and J gave up 0 bases; unmatched junction bases: 3. The DNA for the CDR3 is TGTGCCAGCAGCTTAAGGGGACAGATGAACACTGAAGCTTTCTTT. Amino acid sequence: CASSLRGQMNTEAFF.

The chain uses TRBV19 and TRBJ1-4, with D unclear. The CDR3 totals 15 residues. Germline-derived CDR1 and CDR2 are LNHDA and SQIVND (reference sequence). The germline V and J ends were trimmed by 6 bases and 4 bases, with 15 bases remaining between them. The CDR3 reads CASSPAAANNEKLFF. Written as DNA, the CDR3 is TGTGCCAGTAGCCCGGCGGCGGCAAATAATGAAAAACTGTTTTTT.

The chain carries TRBV11-3 and TRBJ1-1; 12 bases are a match to TRBD1. The germline V gene encodes CDR1 SGHNT and CDR2 YENEEA. This CDR3 contains 17 residues. V was clipped by 5 bases and J by 1 base; unmatched bases: 8. Here the CDR3 reads CASSQGGQGARNTEAFF. Written as DNA, the CDR3 is TGTGCCAGCAGCCAAGGGGGACAGGGGGCGCGGAACACTGAAGCTTTCTTT.

The chain uses TRBV4-1 and TRBJ2-7; D could derive from TRBD1 or TRBD2 (5 bases each). Germline V gene sequence: CDR1 MGHRA, CDR2 YSYEKL. The CDR3 totals 15 residues. Between the trimmed V and J ends, which lost 1 base and 2 bases, there was a span of 12 bases. DNA for the CDR3: TGCGCCAGCAGCCAAGGGACCCTGGGGGCCTACGAGCAGTACTTC. Translated, it gives CASSQGTLGAYEQYF.

This rearrangement joins TRBV6-5 to TRBJ1-2; possibly TRBD1 for D (6 bases). The CDR3 sequence is 13 residues long. Trimming stripped 11 bases from V and 5 bases from J, with 18 bases between. The V gene's germline CDR1 is MNHEY and CDR2 SVGAGI. The CDR3 DNA reads as TGTGCCTCCAAAGAGGGGGAGCAGTATGGCTACACCTTC. It yields the protein CASKEGEQYGYTF.

Worth noting for this clone: A read error may produce the germline difference seen at one junction end. The chain combines TRBV7-7 with TRBJ2-1; 9 nucleotides match TRBD1. The CDR3 is made up of 14 amino acids. Germline V gene sequence: CDR1 SSHAT, CDR2 FNYEAQ (reference sequence). This chain's CDR3 is CASSLGTGLDEQFF. The CDR3 DNA sequence: TGTGCTAGCAGCTTAGGGACAGGGCTCGATGAGCAGTTCTTC.

J is TRBJ1-4 and V is TRBV4-3; D remains ambiguous. Germline assignment: CDR1 LGHNA and CDR2 YSLEER. Trimming took off 0 bases at V and 0 bases at J, with 14 bases between the two ends. There are 18 residues in the CDR3. The CDR3 coding sequence is TGCGCCAGCAGCCAAGATTTGGACTGGGGTGCAACTAATGAAAAACTGTTTTTT. This codes for CASSQDLDWGATNEKLFF.

The chain links TRBV5-1 to TRBJ1-6, with 11 positions matching TRBD1. Per germline, CDR1 SGHRS and CDR2 YFSETQ. Trimming removed 5 bases from V and 14 bases from J; junction bases left unmatched: 9. CDR3 size: 14 residues. CDR3 residues: CASSYGTGGDSLHF. CDR3 DNA sequence: TGCGCCAGCAGTTACGGGACAGGGGGAGATTCCCTCCACTTT.

J is TRBJ2-7 and V is TRBV28; TRBD1 agrees at 8 bases. The CDR3 covers 14 residues. The V segment lost 5 bases and the J segment 5 bases; nucleotides outside the gene matches: 8. The germline gives CDR1 MDHEN, CDR2 SYDVKM. CDR3 protein: CASSRTGKTNEQYF. CDR3 DNA: TGTGCCAGCAGTAGGACAGGGAAAACGAACGAGCAGTACTTC.

CDR3 nucleotide sequence: TGTGCCAGCAGCCAAGATAAAGGTCCCTACGAGCAGTACTTC. Protein product: CASSQDKGPYEQYF. The genes are TRBV4-2 and TRBJ2-7, with D hard to call. The V and J ends lost 0 bases and 2 bases respectively, with 8 bases between them. The CDR3 consists of 14 residues. Looked up from germline, CDR1 is LGHNA and CDR2 is YNFKEQ.

This clone was detected only once. This chain links TRBV12-3 or TRBV12-4 with TRBJ2-3, with TRBD2 as a possible D gene (6 bases). V dropped 6 bases and J dropped 3 bases, with 10 bases sitting between them. This CDR3 comprises 13 residues. Here the CDR3 DNA reads TGTGCCAGCAGCCAGACTAGGACAGATACGCAGTATTTT. Encoded protein: CASSQTRTDTQYF.

The chain has TRBV27 and TRBJ2-7; 8 bases line up with TRBD1. CDR1 and CDR2 from the germline V gene are MNHEY and SMNVEV (reference sequence). The CDR3 is 15 amino acids. Germline trimming cut 5 bases from V and 0 bases from J; bases unmatched to any gene: 6. As DNA, the CDR3 is TGTGCCAGCAGTCGCAGGGGGCCGGGCTCCTACGAGCAGTACTTC. It translates to CASSRRGPGSYEQYF.

The chain carries TRBV21-1 and TRBJ2-1; TRBD2, the D gene given by the table, was not confirmed from the DNA. TRBV21-1 is a documented pseudogene. CDR3 length: 16 residues. CDR3 sequence: CASSKALWTLHNEQFF. The CDR3 DNA sequence: TGTGCCAGCAGCAAAGCGCTATGGACTCTACACAATGAGCAGTTCTTC.

V is TRBV9 and J is TRBJ2-1; D is possibly TRBD1 (6 bases). V lost 0 bases to trimming and J lost 8 bases, with 18 bases between them. Looked up from germline, CDR1 is SGDLS and CDR2 is YYNGEE. The CDR3 length is 16 residues. The CDR3 bases are TGTGCCAGCAGCGTAGGGGGACAAGGCACCGATTATGAGCAGTTCTTC. Encoded protein: CASSVGGQGTDYEQFF.

The chain has TRBV4-3 and TRBJ1-3; D call uncertain. V lost 0 bases and J 0 bases, leaving 6 bases between the germline ends. The germline V gene encodes CDR1 LGHNA and CDR2 YSLEER. The CDR3 extends over 15 amino acids. The DNA for the CDR3 is TGCGCCAGCAGCCAAGATCTAAACTCTGGAAACACCATATATTTT. Translated, it gives CASSQDLNSGNTIYF.

This clone was counted once. V and J are TRBV6-6 and TRBJ1-4, with 9 bases that match TRBD1. This CDR3 is built from 15 residues. V lost 6 bases, J lost 8 bases, and 10 bases stayed unmatched. Germline V gives CDR1 MNHNY, CDR2 SVGAGI (reference sequence). The CDR3 DNA is TGTGCCAGCAGAAAAAAAACAGGGGGCCGAGAAAAACTGTTTTTT. Its protein is CASRKKTGGREKLFF.

This rearrangement joins TRBV7-3 to TRBJ2-1; 9 bases fit TRBD1. This CDR3 contains 17 residues. V trimming: 1 base; J trimming: 0 bases; junction bases outside the gene matches: 4. Germline CDR1 and CDR2: SGHTA and FQGTGA. The CDR3 reads CASSLIVTGGSYNEQFF. In DNA, the CDR3 is TGTGCCAGCAGCTTAATTGTGACAGGGGGCTCCTACAATGAGCAGTTCTTC.

This rearrangement joins TRBV20-1 to TRBJ1-2; no firm D call. V dropped 6 bases and J dropped 8 bases, with 10 bases sitting between them. Germline CDR1 is DFQATT and CDR2 is SNEGSKA (reference sequence). CDR3 length: 10 residues. The CDR3 reads CSAIVGGYTF. DNA for the CDR3: TGCAGTGCCATCGTCGGGGGCTACACCTTC.

The chain links TRBV30 to TRBJ1-5; TRBD1 is a possible D gene (6 bases). Trimming shortened V by 4 bases and J by 3 bases, and 10 bases separated the two germline ends. In germline, CDR1 is GTSNPN, CDR2 SVGIG (reference sequence). This CDR3 region has 13 residues. The DNA for the CDR3 is TGTGCCTGGACAGGGGCCCCCAATCAGCCCCAGCATTTT. Translated, it gives CAWTGAPNQPQHF.

The rearrangement links TRBV2 to TRBJ2-7; 7 positions agree with TRBD2. V was clipped by 4 bases and J by 4 bases; unmatched bases: 7. Germline CDR1 and CDR2: SNHLY and FYNNEI. The CDR3 totals 14 residues. CDR3 in amino acids: CASSVFAGVYEQYF. DNA for the CDR3: TGTGCCAGCAGTGTATTTGCGGGAGTATACGAGCAGTACTTC.

The rearrangement joins TRBV3-1 (or the pseudogene TRBV3-2) to TRBJ2-2; 7 bases line up with TRBD1. The CDR3 spans 16 residues. The germline V gene encodes CDR1 LGHDT and CDR2 YNNKEL (reference sequence). The trim removed 1 base at V and 6 bases at J, leaving 8 bases unmatched. The CDR3 sequence is CASSQGPTGVAGELFF. The CDR3 bases are TGTGCCAGCAGCCAAGGGCCAACAGGGGTCGCCGGGGAGCTGTTTTTT.